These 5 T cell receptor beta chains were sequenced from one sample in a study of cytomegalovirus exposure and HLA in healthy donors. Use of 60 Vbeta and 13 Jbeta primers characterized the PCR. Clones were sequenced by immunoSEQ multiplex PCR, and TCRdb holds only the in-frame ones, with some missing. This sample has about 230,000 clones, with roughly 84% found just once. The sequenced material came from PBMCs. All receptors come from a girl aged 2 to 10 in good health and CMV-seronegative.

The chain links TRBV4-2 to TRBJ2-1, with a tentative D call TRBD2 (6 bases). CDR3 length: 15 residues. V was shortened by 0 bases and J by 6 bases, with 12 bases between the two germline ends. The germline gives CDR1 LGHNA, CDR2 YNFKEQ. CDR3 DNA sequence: TGTGCCAGCAGCCAAGAGGCGGGGACGGGCAATGAGCAGTTCTTC. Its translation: CASSQEAGTGNEQFF.

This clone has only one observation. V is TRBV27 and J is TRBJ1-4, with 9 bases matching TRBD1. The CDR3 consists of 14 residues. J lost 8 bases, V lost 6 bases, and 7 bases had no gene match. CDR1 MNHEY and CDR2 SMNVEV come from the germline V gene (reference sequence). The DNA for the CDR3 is TGTGCCAGCAGCTACAGGGGGCGGGTGGAAAAACTGTTTTTT. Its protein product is CASSYRGRVEKLFF.

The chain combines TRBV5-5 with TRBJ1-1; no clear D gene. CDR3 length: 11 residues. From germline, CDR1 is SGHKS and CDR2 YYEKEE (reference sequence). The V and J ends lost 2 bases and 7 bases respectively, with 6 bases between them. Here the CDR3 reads CASSFSGEAFF. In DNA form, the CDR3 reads TGTGCCAGCAGCTTCTCCGGTGAAGCTTTCTTT.

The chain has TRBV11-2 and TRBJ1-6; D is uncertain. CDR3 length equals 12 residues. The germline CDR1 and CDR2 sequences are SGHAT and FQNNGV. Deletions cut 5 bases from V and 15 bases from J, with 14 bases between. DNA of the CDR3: TGTGCCAGCAGCGTCGATCGAGGTCGCCTCCACTTT. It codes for CASSVDRGRLHF.

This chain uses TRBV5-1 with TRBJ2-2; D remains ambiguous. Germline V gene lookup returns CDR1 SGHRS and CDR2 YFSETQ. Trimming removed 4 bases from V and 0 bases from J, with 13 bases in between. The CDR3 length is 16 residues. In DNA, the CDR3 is TGCGCCAGCAGCCCCACTACGATTGCGAACACCGGGGAGCTGTTTTTT. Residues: CASSPTTIANTGELFF.